The next 32 T cell receptor beta chains were all read from a single sample in a study of vaccination and CD4 T cells after COVID-19. The Oncomine TCR Beta short-read assay was applied to DNA of cultured CD4+ T cells. TCRdb ran MiXCR on the PCR reads and lists one entry per CDR3 protein. The sample has about 8,500 distinct CDR3 sequences, around 21% seen once; the top ten hold about 20%. Treatment here: roughly 10-day PBMC culture with coronavirus spike peptide pools or control peptides (ViraFEST assay). These receptors have no identified antigens. The input for sequencing was CD4+ T cells from blood, cultured in vitro, taken after SARS-CoV-2 vaccination. These receptors came from a human donor who had recovered from COVID-19.

The CDR3 loop reads CASSQVGDSNTEAFF. CDR3 DNA: TGTGCCAGCAGCCAAGTAGGAGATTCGAACACTGAAGCTTTCTTT. V and J are TRBV4-2 and TRBJ1-1; D gene unclear. Between the trimmed V and J ends, which lost 1 base and 1 base, there was a span of 10 bases. This CDR3 is built from 15 residues. The germline V gene encodes CDR1 LGHNA and CDR2 YNFKEQ.

This clonotype was counted a few times. The chain carries TRBV4-1 and TRBJ1-1, with a weak D call TRBD1 (5 bases). Germline V gene data show CDR1 as MGHRA and CDR2 as YSYEKL. V was pared by 0 bases and J by 1 base, with 12 bases between. The CDR3 covers 16 residues. The CDR3 DNA sequence: TGCGCCAGCAGCCAAGATTTGGGCGGGGGGAACACTGAAGCTTTCTTT. It specifies CASSQDLGGGNTEAFF.

The chain couples TRBV6-2 or TRBV6-3 to TRBJ2-7; TRBD2 matches at 8 bases. J lost 2 bases, V lost 0 bases, and 6 bases had no gene match. CDR1 is MNHEY and CDR2 is SVGEGT in the germline V gene. The CDR3 covers 16 residues. CDR3 amino acids: CASSYSLREATYEQYF. The CDR3 nucleotides are TGTGCCAGCAGTTACTCGTTGCGGGAGGCGACCTACGAGCAGTACTTC.

V and J are TRBV5-1 and TRBJ1-1; D unclear. This CDR3 is 13 amino acids long. Germline assignment: CDR1 SGHRS and CDR2 YFSETQ. With 2 bases removed from V and 4 bases from J, the gap between germline ends came to 9 bases. In DNA form, the CDR3 reads TGCGCCAGCAGCTTTCAAGGGAGCACTGAAGCTTTCTTT. Encoded protein: CASSFQGSTEAFF.

The chain has TRBV5-5 and TRBJ2-7; 9 bases match TRBD1. V shed 1 base and J 6 bases; nucleotides not matched to a gene: 5. The germline V gene has CDR1 SGHKS and CDR2 YYEKEE (reference sequence). CDR3 length: 14 residues. This chain's CDR3 is CASSLSGQGSEQYF. CDR3 nucleotide sequence: TGTGCCAGCAGCTTGAGTGGACAGGGGAGCGAGCAGTACTTC.

The table lists this clonotype with many counts. V is TRBV20-1 and J is TRBJ1-2; D is possibly TRBD1 (5 bases). CDR1 and CDR2 (germline): DFQATT, SNEGSKA (reference sequence). The V and J ends lost 5 bases and 8 bases respectively, with 15 bases between them. The CDR3 is 12 residues long. CDR3 DNA: TGCAGTGCTGGGGGTGCGACTGGGGGCTACACCTTC. It translates to CSAGGATGGYTF.

V and J are TRBV2 and TRBJ1-1, with TRBD1 identical over 7 bases. V shed 7 bases, J shed 0 bases, and the junction held 8 bases outside the gene matches. From germline, CDR1 is SNHLY and CDR2 FYNNEI. The CDR3 is made up of 15 amino acids. The CDR3, as DNA: TGTGCCAGCACCCGGGAGGGACAGATGAACACTGAAGCTTTCTTT. It codes for CASTREGQMNTEAFF.

The V gene is TRBV10-3, the J gene TRBJ1-2; D possibly corresponds to TRBD1 (5 bases). The germline V and J ends were trimmed by 8 bases and 8 bases, with 21 bases remaining between them. Germline CDR1 reads ENHRY; CDR2 reads SYGVKD. CDR3 size: 14 residues. The CDR3 bases are TGTGCCATCGGGGGACGGGCTCTTGAGGACGGCTACACCTTC. Encoded protein: CAIGGRALEDGYTF.

J is TRBJ2-2 and V is TRBV4-2; D is perhaps TRBD1 (5 bases). From germline, CDR1 is LGHNA and CDR2 YNFKEQ. CDR3 length: 16 residues. Deletions cut 0 bases from V and 4 bases from J, with 12 bases between. The CDR3 reads CASSQEGGAPTGELFF. CDR3 nucleotides: TGTGCCAGCAGCCAAGAAGGTGGGGCGCCCACCGGGGAGCTGTTTTTT.

The V and J genes are TRBV28 and TRBJ2-7, with 9 bases aligning to TRBD1. The CDR3 spans 13 residues. V gave up 4 bases and J gave up 6 bases; unmatched junction bases: 4. The germline V gene encodes CDR1 MDHEN and CDR2 SYDVKM. CDR3 loop: CASSSGTGPEQYF. The CDR3 coding sequence is TGTGCCAGCAGTTCCGGGACAGGGCCCGAGCAGTACTTC. The variable domain in full, with the rest retrieved from reference TRBV28 and TRBJ2-7, is DVKVTQSSRYLVKRTGEKVFLECVQDMDHENMFWYRQDPGLGLRLIYFSYDVKMKEKGDIPEGYSVSREKKERFSLILESASTNQTSMYLCASSSGTGPEQYFGPGTRLTVT.

This clonotype is medium-sized (0.01 to 0.1%) within its sample. The chain employs TRBV20-1 and TRBJ2-5; D is unclear. Trimming took 0 bases from V and 5 from J, leaving 13 bases between them. In germline, CDR1 is DFQATT, CDR2 SNEGSKA (reference sequence). The CDR3 runs 14 residues. The CDR3 DNA sequence: TGCAGTGCTAGAGAATCCGGCCCCGGCGAGACCCAGTACTTC. This translates into CSARESGPGETQYF.

This clonotype came up a few times. V gene TRBV6-5 combines with J gene TRBJ2-7; 10 bases map to TRBD2. Germline V gives CDR1 MNHEY, CDR2 SVGAGI. The V segment lost 0 bases and the J segment 4 bases; nucleotides outside the gene matches: 3. The CDR3 covers 15 residues. Here the CDR3 reads CASSYSRTSGYEQYF. CDR3 coding DNA: TGTGCCAGCAGTTACTCGAGGACTAGCGGATACGAGCAGTACTTC.

This clonotype was picked up a small number of times. J is TRBJ2-4 and V is TRBV28; D may be TRBD2 (6 bases). The CDR3 loop spans 16 amino acids. Germline V gene data show CDR1 as MDHEN and CDR2 as SYDVKM. V was shortened by 5 bases and J by 0 bases, with 14 bases between the two germline ends. DNA of the CDR3: TGTGCCAGCAGTGGAGGAGGGGTACTAGCCAAAAACATTCAGTACTTC. Its protein is CASSGGGVLAKNIQYF.

V and J are TRBV11-2 and TRBJ2-7; TRBD2 matches 9 bases. The ends lost 4 bases at V and 6 bases at J; junction bases unmatched: 13. This CDR3 spans 16 amino acids. CDR1 SGHAT and CDR2 FQNNGV come from the germline V gene. The chain's CDR3 is CASSYLGLAGVTEQYF. In nucleotides, the CDR3 is TGTGCCAGCAGCTACCTCGGGTTAGCGGGAGTAACCGAGCAGTACTTC.

This clonotype has more than one count but fewer than ten. The chain uses TRBV5-1 and TRBJ2-5, with D unclear. V was clipped by 4 bases and J by 0 bases, with 7 bases between them. The CDR3 consists of 13 residues. Germline loops: CDR1 SGHRS, CDR2 YFSETQ. In DNA, the CDR3 is TGCGCCAGCAGCACCGGGTACCAAGAGACCCAGTACTTC. This gives the protein CASSTGYQETQYF.

Regarding this clonotype: Its ends do not fully match the called genes, so a read error is possible. The chain carries TRBV28 and TRBJ2-7; TRBD1 matches 7 bases. This CDR3 has 15 amino acids. Germline values: CDR1 MDHEN, CDR2 SYDVKM. CDR3 residues: CASSLSGGISYEQYF. The CDR3 bases are TGTGCCAGCAGCTTATCAGGGGGAATCTCCTACGAGCAGTACTTC.

By share, this clonotype ranks as medium-sized. The chain is built from TRBV6-1 and TRBJ1-2; D unclear. Per the germline V gene, CDR1 is MNHNS and CDR2 is SASEGT. Trimming took 5 bases from V and 3 from J, leaving 7 bases between them. CDR3 length: 12 residues. The CDR3 coding sequence is TGTGCCAGCAGTAAGTCGGACTATGGCTACACCTTC. Its translation: CASSKSDYGYTF.

Written as DNA, the CDR3 is TGCGCCAGCAGTGACGCTTGGGGTGAAGCTTTCTTT. Protein: CASSDAWGEAFF. The chain has TRBV10-1 and TRBJ1-1, with no clear D. Trimming took off 3 bases at V and 7 bases at J, with 9 bases between the two ends. CDR1 and CDR2 (germline): WNHNN, SYGVQD (reference sequence). The CDR3 runs 12 residues.

J is TRBJ2-1 and V is TRBV19; a weak D match, TRBD1 (5 bases). The CDR3 has 14 residues. The germline CDR1 and CDR2 sequences are LNHDA and SQIVND (reference sequence). The V end was cut by 1 base, the J end by 9 bases, with 13 bases between. The CDR3 sequence is CASSIVGGQGEQFF. The CDR3, as DNA: TGTGCCAGTAGTATAGTTGGTGGGCAGGGTGAGCAGTTCTTC.

The rearrangement uses TRBV6-2 or TRBV6-3 and TRBJ2-1, with unresolved D. Germline assignment: CDR1 MNHEY and CDR2 SVGEGT. Between the trimmed V and J ends, which lost 11 bases and 8 bases, there was a span of 16 bases. The CDR3 has 12 amino acids. The CDR3, as DNA: TGTGCCGCCGGTCCGGCCGGCTATGAGCAGTTCTTC. Protein: CAAGPAGYEQFF.

There are many counts of this clonotype. The chain carries TRBV20-1 and TRBJ1-1; 9 bases line up with TRBD1. Trimming at V came to 6 bases and at J to 4 bases, leaving 6 bases not matched to a gene. The germline gives CDR1 DFQATT, CDR2 SNEGSKA (reference sequence). This CDR3 is built from 13 residues. CDR3 nucleotide sequence: TGCAGTGCGAGTAGACAGGGGGGCACTGAAGCTTTCTTT. Its translation: CSASRQGGTEAFF.

V is TRBV20-1 and J is TRBJ2-1; TRBD1 matches at 9 bases. The CDR3 runs to 13 residues. After removal of 3 bases from V and 8 bases from J, the junction contained 5 bases not matched to a gene. CDR1 is DFQATT, CDR2 SNEGSKA, per germline (reference sequence). Written as DNA, the CDR3 is TGCAGTGCTAGCGTGGACAGGGGCGATGAGCAGTTCTTC. Its translation is CSASVDRGDEQFF.

As to this clonotype: With a much larger clone just one base away, this may be a read error. The CDR3 ends on some other residue instead of the conserved phenylalanine or tryptophan, so this is likely a read error. The rearrangement uses TRBV7-9 and TRBJ2-7, with a possible D match to TRBD1 (5 bases). The V and J ends lost 0 bases and 1 base respectively, with 7 bases between them. The CDR3 covers 14 residues. Germline-derived CDR1 and CDR2 are SEHNR and FQNEAQ (reference sequence). CDR3 nucleotide sequence: TGTGCCAGCAGCTTAGCAGACAGTTCCTACGAGCAGTACCTC. This gives the protein CASSLADSSYEQYL.

The gene calls are TRBV24-1 and TRBJ2-7; 16 nucleotides align to TRBD2. The CDR3 runs to 20 residues. The junction had 14 bases not matched to a gene; V was cut back by 5 bases and J by 2 bases. CDR1 is KGHDR and CDR2 is SFDVKD in the germline V gene. The CDR3 DNA reads as TGTGCCACCAGTGCCCCCTCCACTGGGACTAGCGGGAGGGCCACCTACGAGCAGTACTTC. This encodes CATSAPSTGTSGRATYEQYF.

This clonotype was found a few times. The chain combines TRBV10-3 with TRBJ2-5; 10 nucleotides agree with TRBD1. V shed 0 bases, J shed 2 bases, and the junction held 6 bases outside the gene matches. In germline, CDR1 is ENHRY, CDR2 SYGVKD. The CDR3 sequence is 17 residues long. CDR3 loop: CAISESRTGGRQETQYF. DNA for the CDR3: TGTGCCATCAGTGAGTCGAGGACAGGGGGAAGACAAGAGACCCAGTACTTC.

Relative to its sample, this clonotype is large. The rearrangement links TRBV7-2 to TRBJ2-3; D call uncertain. Trimming took 1 base from V and 0 from J, leaving 8 bases between them. The CDR3 totals 15 residues. Per germline, CDR1 SGHTA and CDR2 FQGNSA. The CDR3 DNA follows: TGTGCCAGCAGCTTAGACTACCTTAGCACAGATACGCAGTATTTT. Protein sequence: CASSLDYLSTDTQYF. The whole variable domain, filled in from reference TRBV7-2 and TRBJ2-3, reads GAGVSQSPSNKVTEKGKDVELRCDPISGHTALYWYRQSLGQGLEFLIYFQGNSAPDKSGLPSDRFSAERTGGSVSTLTIQRTQQEDSAVYLCASSLDYLSTDTQYFGPGTRLTVL.

By share, this clonotype counts as medium-sized. The genes are TRBV7-9 and TRBJ2-7; 7 bases map to TRBD1. Germline CDR1 reads SEHNR; CDR2 reads FQNEAQ (reference sequence). CDR3 size: 16 residues. The J segment lost 8 bases and the V segment lost 5 bases, leaving 18 bases of the junction unmatched. The CDR3 reads CASSGRGRGPAWQQYF. Written as DNA, the CDR3 is TGTGCCAGCAGCGGCCGTGGTAGGGGGCCCGCCTGGCAGCAGTACTTC. Filled out from reference TRBV7-9 and TRBJ2-7, the complete variable domain reads DTGVSQNPRHKITKRGQNVTFRCDPISEHNRLYWYRQTLGQGPEFLTYFQNEAQLEKSRLLSDRFSAERPKGSFSTLEIQRTEQGDSAMYLCASSGRGRGPAWQQYFGPGTRLTVT.

CDR3 sequence (DNA): TGTGCCAGCACATACACAGATACGCAGTATTTT. Translating gives CASTYTDTQYF. This chain uses TRBV2 with TRBJ2-3; D is undetermined. The CDR3 runs to 11 residues. Germline V CDR1 and CDR2: SNHLY, FYNNEI. Trimming left V 7 bases short and J 2 bases short, with 4 bases between.

The gene calls are TRBV7-2 and TRBJ2-1; 8 bases line up with TRBD2. Per the germline V gene, CDR1 is SGHTA and CDR2 is FQGNSA. V was clipped by 6 bases and J by 4 bases; unmatched bases: 14. This CDR3 spans 17 amino acids. The CDR3 loop reads CASSFNHWREVYNEQFF. The CDR3 region has the DNA TGTGCCAGCAGTTTTAACCATTGGCGGGAGGTGTACAATGAGCAGTTCTTC.

This clonotype came up a few times. The V call is TRBV11-3, the J call TRBJ2-3; D gene uncertain. Looked up from germline, CDR1 is SGHNT and CDR2 is YENEEA. This CDR3 is 12 amino acids long. Trimming removed 5 bases from V and 14 bases from J, with 17 bases in between. DNA for the CDR3: TGTGCCAGCAGCCACATTTCGTCCCCCCCGTATTTT. It encodes CASSHISSPPYF.

By its share, this clonotype is medium-sized. The chain recombines TRBV7-6 with TRBJ2-7; TRBD2 is a possible D gene (5 bases). The CDR3 is 14 residues long. Per germline, CDR1 SGHVS and CDR2 FNYEAQ. The V end lost 2 bases, the J end lost 5 bases, and 13 bases lay between the germline ends. CDR3 nucleotide sequence: TGTGCCAGCAGCTTAATCTTAGGAGGCGACGAGCAGTACTTC. It encodes CASSLILGGDEQYF.

By proportion, this clonotype is medium-sized. The chain combines TRBV19 with TRBJ1-5; a weak D match, TRBD1 (5 bases). V gave up 5 bases and J gave up 1 base, with 12 bases separating them. The germline CDR1 and CDR2 sequences are LNHDA and SQIVND (reference sequence). The length of the CDR3 is 15 residues. Written as DNA, the CDR3 is TGTGCCAGTAGTCGAGAAGGGGCGAGCAATCAGCCCCAGCATTTT. Translation gives CASSREGASNQPQHF.